Following are 4 T cell receptor beta chains from one sample sequenced in a study of blood T cell repertoires in COVID-19 (dated by TCRdb to between 2020 and 2021). Libraries were made using the immunoSEQ multiplex PCR assay. Imported from immuneACCESS, the table was reduced by TCRdb to in-frame sequences with V and J called. These copies leave out some clones; in studies compared against another copy, an unresolved V gene accounts for under half, and the cause of the remainder is not known. The sample yields tens of thousands of clones; 84% were counted once. More than 20% of the sample rests with the top ten. The source material was peripheral blood. The receptors derive from a man between 60 and 75 years old with acute or convalescent COVID-19.

The chain carries TRBV14 and TRBJ1-1, with D tentatively TRBD1 (5 bases). V was pared by 1 base and J by 2 bases, with 11 bases between. The CDR3 extends over 15 amino acids. Germline V gene lookup returns CDR1 SGHDN and CDR2 FVKESK. In DNA form, the CDR3 reads TGTGCCAGCAGCCAAGTCCCTGGGGCTAACACTGAAGCTTTCTTT. Translation gives CASSQVPGANTEAFF.

The chain has TRBV5-1 and TRBJ2-1; possible D gene TRBD2, 5 bases. From germline, CDR1 is SGHRS and CDR2 YFSETQ. The CDR3 is 15 amino acids. Trimming pared 1 base from V and 4 bases from J, leaving 12 bases between. CDR3 in amino acids: CASSLSDGEYNEQFF. The CDR3, as DNA: TGCGCCAGCAGCTTGTCGGACGGGGAATACAATGAGCAGTTCTTC.

CDR3 DNA sequence: TGCGCCAGCAGCCTGGACAGGGGAAATGAAAAACTGTTTTTT. This translates into CASSLDRGNEKLFF. The rearrangement joins TRBV4-1 to TRBJ1-4; TRBD1 agrees at 9 bases. V lost 4 bases, J lost 5 bases, and 2 bases stayed unmatched. Germline values: CDR1 MGHRA, CDR2 YSYEKL. The CDR3 contains 14 residues.

The J gene is TRBJ1-1, the V gene TRBV5-1; TRBD1 matches at 7 bases. This CDR3 has 14 amino acids. J lost 5 bases, V lost 2 bases, and 6 bases had no gene match. Germline CDR1 reads SGHRS; CDR2 reads YFSETQ. The CDR3 sequence is CASSLQGLGTEAFF. In nucleotides, the CDR3 is TGCGCCAGCAGCTTACAGGGGTTGGGAACTGAAGCTTTCTTT.